The 2 T cell receptor beta chains reported below all come from one sample, sequenced in a study of blood T cell repertoires in COVID-19 (dated by TCRdb to 2020 to 2021). Receptors were amplified or captured by the immunoSEQ multiplex PCR assay. TCRdb retrieved this table from immuneACCESS and kept in-frame rearrangements only. Not all clones are present; in checked studies, unresolved V genes account for under half, and no reason is known for the remainder. Across this sample there are hundreds of thousands of clones, with about 89% seen only once. 1.5% of the sample is taken by the ten largest. The sample consisted of peripheral blood. All receptors derive from a woman between 35 and 50 years old who had recovered from COVID-19.

V usage is TRBV5-5 and J usage is TRBJ2-1; 7 bases align to TRBD2. The CDR3 totals 14 residues. With V trimmed by 3 bases and J by 5 bases, 5 bases remained unmatched. The germline V gene encodes CDR1 SGHKS and CDR2 YYEKEE (reference sequence). This CDR3 is CASSSRDYNNEQFF. CDR3 in DNA: TGTGCCAGCAGCTCCCGGGACTATAACAATGAGCAGTTCTTC.

The rearrangement links TRBV4-2 to TRBJ1-1, with D perhaps TRBD1 (5 bases). CDR3 length equals 14 residues. V was cut by 2 bases and J by 5 bases, with 12 bases left in between. The V gene's germline CDR1 is LGHNA and CDR2 YNFKEQ. CDR3 amino acids: CASSQSGGGTEAFF. CDR3 coding DNA: TGTGCCAGCAGCCAATCTGGTGGGGGGACTGAAGCTTTCTTT.